This TCR beta chain was profiled in a study of blood T cells in healthy people across ages. Study-level findings and limits: As naive T cell percentage varied, TCR beta diversity correlated strongly with it.

For this clonotype: Its matching antigen is unknown.

Alongside a J-beta primer mix, a sample-barcoded 5' primer served in a second PCR lasting roughly 7 to 12 cycles. The yield of each sample was at least 2.5 million CDR3-containing paired-end reads. TCRdb reprocessed the 5' RACE reads via MiXCR and lists one record per CDR3 protein. The sample holds 650,000 to 1,000,000 distinct CDR3 sequences, roughly 34% seen once. Samples each had at least 5 micrograms of total RNA extracted. The CDR3 totals 17 residues. V gave up 4 bases and J gave up 1 base; unmatched junction bases: 13. Germline V gives CDR1 SGDLS, CDR2 YYNGEE. This sequence joins TRBV9 and TRBJ1-2; 7 nucleotides agree with TRBD1. The source material was blood. This receptor was identified in a man aged 18-30 years in good health. The CDR3 is CASSPGWDTGVNYGYTF. DNA of the CDR3: TGTGCCAGCAGCCCTGGTTGGGATACAGGGGTTAACTATGGCTACACCTTC.